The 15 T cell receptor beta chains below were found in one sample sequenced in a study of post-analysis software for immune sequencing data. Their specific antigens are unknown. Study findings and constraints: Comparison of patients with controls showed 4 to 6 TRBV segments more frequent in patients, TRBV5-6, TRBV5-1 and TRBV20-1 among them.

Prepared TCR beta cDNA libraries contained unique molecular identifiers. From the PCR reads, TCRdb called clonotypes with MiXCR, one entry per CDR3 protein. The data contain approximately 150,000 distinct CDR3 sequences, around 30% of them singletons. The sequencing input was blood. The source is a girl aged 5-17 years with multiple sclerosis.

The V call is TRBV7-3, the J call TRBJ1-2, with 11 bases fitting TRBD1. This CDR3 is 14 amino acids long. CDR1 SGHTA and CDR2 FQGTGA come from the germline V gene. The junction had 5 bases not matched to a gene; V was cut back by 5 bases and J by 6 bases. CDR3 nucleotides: TGTGCCAGCAGCCGCGGACAGGGGGCGCATGGCTACACCTTC. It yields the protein CASSRGQGAHGYTF.

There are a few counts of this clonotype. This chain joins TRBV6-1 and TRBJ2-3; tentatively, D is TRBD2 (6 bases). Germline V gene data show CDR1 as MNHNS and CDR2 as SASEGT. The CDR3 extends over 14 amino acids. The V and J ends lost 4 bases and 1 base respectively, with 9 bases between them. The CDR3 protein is CASSVSSGTDTQYF. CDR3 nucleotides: TGTGCCAGCAGTGTGTCTAGCGGCACAGATACGCAGTATTTT.

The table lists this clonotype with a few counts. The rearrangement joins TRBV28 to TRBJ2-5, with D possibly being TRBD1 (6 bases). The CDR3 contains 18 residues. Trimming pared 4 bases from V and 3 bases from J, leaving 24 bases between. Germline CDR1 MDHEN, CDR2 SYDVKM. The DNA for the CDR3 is TGTGCCAGCAGTTCCAATGACAGGCTTAATGGTTGGGAAGAGACCCAGTACTTC. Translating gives CASSSNDRLNGWEETQYF.

Here the CDR3 reads CSARDTTGELFF. CDR3 coding DNA: TGCAGTGCTAGAGATACTACCGGGGAGCTGTTTTTT. V and J are TRBV20-1 and TRBJ2-2; no reliable D call. CDR3 length: 12 residues. With 0 bases removed from V and 5 bases from J, the gap between germline ends came to 4 bases. Germline values: CDR1 DFQATT, CDR2 SNEGSKA (reference sequence).

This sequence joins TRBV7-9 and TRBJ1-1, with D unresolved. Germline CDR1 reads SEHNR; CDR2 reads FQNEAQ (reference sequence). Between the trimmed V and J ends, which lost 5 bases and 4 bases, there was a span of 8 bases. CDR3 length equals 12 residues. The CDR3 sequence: CASSHGFTEAFF. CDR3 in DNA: TGTGCCAGCAGCCACGGTTTCACTGAAGCTTTCTTT.

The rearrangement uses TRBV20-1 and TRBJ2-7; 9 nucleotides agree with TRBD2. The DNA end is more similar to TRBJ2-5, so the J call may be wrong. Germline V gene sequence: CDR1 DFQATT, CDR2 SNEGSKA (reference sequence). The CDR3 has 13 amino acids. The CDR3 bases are TGCAGTGCTAGGTTAGCGGGGGCAGAGACCCAGTACTTC. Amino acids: CSARLAGAETQYF.

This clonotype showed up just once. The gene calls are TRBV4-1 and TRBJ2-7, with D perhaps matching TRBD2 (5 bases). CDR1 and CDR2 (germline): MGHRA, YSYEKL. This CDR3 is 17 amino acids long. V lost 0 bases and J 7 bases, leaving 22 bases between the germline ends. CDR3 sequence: CASSQDRLWATWREQYF. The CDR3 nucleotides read TGCGCCAGCAGCCAAGACCGACTTTGGGCGACTTGGAGGGAGCAGTACTTC.

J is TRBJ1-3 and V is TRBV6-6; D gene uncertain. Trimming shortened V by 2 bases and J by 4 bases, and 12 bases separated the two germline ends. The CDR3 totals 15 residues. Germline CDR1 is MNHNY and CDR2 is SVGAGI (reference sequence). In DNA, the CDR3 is TGTGCCAGCAGTTACGGGCGAGAAGCGGGAAACACCATATATTTT. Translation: CASSYGREAGNTIYF.

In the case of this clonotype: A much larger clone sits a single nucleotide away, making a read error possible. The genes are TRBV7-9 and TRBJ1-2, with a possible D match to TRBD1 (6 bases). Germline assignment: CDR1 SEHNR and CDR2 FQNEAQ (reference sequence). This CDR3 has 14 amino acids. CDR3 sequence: CSSSWRDKPYGYTF. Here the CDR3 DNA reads TGTTCCAGCAGCTGGAGGGACAAACCCTATGGCTACACCTTC.

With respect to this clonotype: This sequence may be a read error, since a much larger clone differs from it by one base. DNA of the CDR3: TGTGTCAGCAGTCCTCTGAATTTACGCACAGATACGCAGTATTTT. Amino acid sequence: CVSSPLNLRTDTQYF. The V gene is TRBV6-1, the J gene TRBJ2-3, with D uncertain. CDR3 length: 15 amino acids. Germline CDR1 is MNHNS and CDR2 is SASEGT.

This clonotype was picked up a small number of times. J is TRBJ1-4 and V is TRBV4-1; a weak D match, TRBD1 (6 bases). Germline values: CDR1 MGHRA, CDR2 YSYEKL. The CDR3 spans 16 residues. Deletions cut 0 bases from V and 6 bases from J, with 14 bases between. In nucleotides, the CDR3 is TGCGCCAGCAGCCAAGATAGGTCAGAGGGGGATGAAAAACTGTTTTTT. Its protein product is CASSQDRSEGDEKLFF.

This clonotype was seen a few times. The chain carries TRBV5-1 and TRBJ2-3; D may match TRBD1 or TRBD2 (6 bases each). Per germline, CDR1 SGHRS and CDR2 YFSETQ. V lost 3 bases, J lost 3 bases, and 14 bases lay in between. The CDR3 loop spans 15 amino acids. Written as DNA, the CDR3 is TGCGCCAGCAGCTCGGAGTGGGGGGCGACAGATACGCAGTATTTT. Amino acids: CASSSEWGATDTQYF.

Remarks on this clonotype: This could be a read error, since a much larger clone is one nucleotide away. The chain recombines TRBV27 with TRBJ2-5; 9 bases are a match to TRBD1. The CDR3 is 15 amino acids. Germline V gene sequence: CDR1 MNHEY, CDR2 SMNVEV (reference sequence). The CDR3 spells CAGSILGQGQETQYF. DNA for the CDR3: TGTGCCGGCAGTATCCTGGGACAGGGCCAGGAGACCCAGTACTTC.

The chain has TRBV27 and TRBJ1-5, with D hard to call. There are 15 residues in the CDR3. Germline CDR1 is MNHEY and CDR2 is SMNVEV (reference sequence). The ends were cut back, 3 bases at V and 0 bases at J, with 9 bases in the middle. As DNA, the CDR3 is TGTGCCAGCAGTTTTACTGGAGGTAGCAATCAGCCCCAGCATTTT. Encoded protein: CASSFTGGSNQPQHF.

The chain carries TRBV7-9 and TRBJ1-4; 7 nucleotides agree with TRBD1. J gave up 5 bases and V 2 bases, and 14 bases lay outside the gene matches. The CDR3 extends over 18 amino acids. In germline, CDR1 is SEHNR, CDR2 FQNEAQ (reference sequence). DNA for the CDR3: TGTGCCAGCAGCTTAACCCAGGGGGTCGTGACTATGAATGAAAAACTGTTTTTT. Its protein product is CASSLTQGVVTMNEKLFF.